Detailed here is one T cell receptor (beta chain). The data stem from a study of blood T cell repertoires in COVID-19. In the study overall: Collection of acute and convalescent COVID-19 samples took place in the United States, Italy and Spain.

Authors' data handling: Amplified reference gene primers provided the basis for estimating nucleated cell counts. Generated by immunoSEQ multiplex PCR, the TCRdb table keeps only in-frame clones and is missing some. That table supplies the V and J calls and clone size; D and trimming were determined from the DNA. The table includes around 250,000 clones, about 91% detected once. In assigning cohorts, the study relied on participant-reported clinical history. Trimming cost V 0 bases and J 2 bases; bases outside gene matches: 9. The length of the CDR3 is 18 residues. Per germline, CDR1 MNHEY and CDR2 SVGEGT.

The chain has TRBV6-2 or TRBV6-3 and TRBJ2-3, with 9 bases that match TRBD2. This clonotype was obtained from a woman in her thirties or forties with acute COVID-19. The sample was PBMCs or T cells enriched from blood (not recorded which). The CDR3 nucleotides read TGTGCCAGCAGTTACTCTCGGACTAGCGTAACAGCCACAGATACGCAGTATTTT. It is translated as CASSYSRTSVTATDTQYF.